Listed below are T cell receptor beta chains from one sample, sequenced in a study of T cells after yellow fever vaccination. Each CDR3 protein is one row after TCRdb ran MiXCR on the 5' RACE reads. The sample contains fewer than 350,000 distinct CDR3 sequences, more than 3% of which appear only once. This sample comprised PBMCs, obtained on the day of the yellow fever booster vaccination. The receptors come from a man aged 18 to 29 who received the YFV17D yellow fever vaccine. The CDR3 runs from the conserved cysteine through the conserved F or W. Each record gives: CDR3 length, clone size, D gene, V gene, J gene, CDR3 DNA, CDR3 protein. The D gene is left open where the match is weak. Clone size is given for some rows only: seen once, a few or many times, or a class if the clone is expanded.

13,many,TRBD1,TRBV20-1,TRBJ2-7,TGCAGTGCGACCGGACAGGGGGTCTGGGAGCAGTACTTC,CSATGQGVWEQYF
15,many,NA,TRBV20-1,TRBJ1-1,TGCAGTGCTAGAGTATACCCCAGGGCCGTGACTGAAGCTTTCTTT,CSARVYPRAVTEAFF
17,many,NA,TRBV5-1,TRBJ1-2,TGCGCCAGCAGCTTGAGGCCCCGACAGGTCGCTAACTATGGCTACACCTTC,CASSLRPRQVANYGYTF
16,NA,NA,TRBV2,TRBJ2-3,TGTGCCAGCGGTTACAGGTTAGGGCAGAGCACAGATACGCAGTATTTT,CASGYRLGQSTDTQYF
14,few,TRBD1,TRBV6-6,TRBJ1-3,TGTGCCAGCAGGCAGGGGGGATCTGGAAACACCATATATTTT,CASRQGGSGNTIYF
16,many,TRBD2,TRBV5-1,TRBJ2-3,TGCGCCAGCAGCTTGGATCCGGGACTAGCAACAGATACGCAGTATTTT,CASSLDPGLATDTQYF
17,many,TRBD2,TRBV4-3,TRBJ2-5,TGCGCCAGCAGCCAAGCCATAGCGGGGGGGCCAGGGGAGACCCAGTACTTC,CASSQAIAGGPGETQYF
12,many,NA,TRBV29-1,TRBJ2-7,TGCAGCGGTTTGGGGCAAGAATTCGAGCAGTACTTC,CSGLGQEFEQYF
15,NA,NA,TRBV11-3,TRBJ2-1,TGTGCCAGCAGCTTAGATTCGGCCGGGTACAATGAGCAGTTCTTC,CASSLDSAGYNEQFF
15,NA,NA,TRBV12-3/TRBV12-4,TRBJ2-1,TGTGCCAGCACCACCCCGGACGGTTTTGGCAATGAGCAGTTCTTC,CASTTPDGFGNEQFF
18,many,NA,TRBV4-2,TRBJ2-7,TGTGCCAGCAGCCAAGATTTAGGGTTGAGCGGAACGGCCTACGAGCAGTACTTC,CASSQDLGLSGTAYEQYF